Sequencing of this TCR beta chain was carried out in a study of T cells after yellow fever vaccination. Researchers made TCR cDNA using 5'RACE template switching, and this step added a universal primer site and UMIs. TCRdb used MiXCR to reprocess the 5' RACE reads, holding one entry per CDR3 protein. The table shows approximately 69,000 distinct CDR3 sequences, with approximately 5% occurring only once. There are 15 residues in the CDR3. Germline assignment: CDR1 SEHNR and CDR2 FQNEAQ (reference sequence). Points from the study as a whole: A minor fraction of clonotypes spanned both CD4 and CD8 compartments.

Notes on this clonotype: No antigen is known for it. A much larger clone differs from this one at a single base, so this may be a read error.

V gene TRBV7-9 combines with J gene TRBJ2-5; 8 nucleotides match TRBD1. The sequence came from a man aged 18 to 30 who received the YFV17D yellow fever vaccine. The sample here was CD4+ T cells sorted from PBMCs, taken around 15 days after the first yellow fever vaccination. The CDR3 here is CASSRTGQGGEIQYF. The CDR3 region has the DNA TGTGCCAGCAGCCGCACCGGACAGGGCGGGGAGATCCAGTACTTC.